This T cell receptor (beta chain) was sequenced during a study of T-cell reconstitution after alpha-beta-depleted transplantation in children. Study-level findings and limits: Several hundred rapidly expanded clones from non-depleted graft cells reportedly supplied alpha-beta T cells about two months post-transplant. After transplant, high TCRbeta diversity at day 60 in some patients arose from surviving recipient T cells and thymic progenitors. Newly generated T cells supplied most T-cell counts and diversity one year post-transplant.

The germline V gene encodes CDR1 SGHTA and CDR2 FQGNSA. Trimming took off 7 bases at V and 1 base at J, with 7 bases between the two ends. This CDR3 is built from 12 residues. The TCRbeta library incorporated unique molecular identifiers. TCRdb itself ran the PCR reads through MiXCR, one entry per CDR3 protein. The sample consists of around 64,000 distinct CDR3 sequences, 11% of them appearing once. There are many counts of this clonotype. The antigen is undetermined. Sequenced material: PBMCs, taken before TCRalphabeta/CD19-depleted stem cell transplant. The chain is built from TRBV7-2 and TRBJ1-1; no reliable D call. The receptor comes from a boy between 5 and 17 years old with acute myeloid leukemia, due to receive a stem cell transplant. CDR3 region: CASNVWNTEAFF. The CDR3 coding sequence is TGTGCCAGCAACGTTTGGAACACTGAAGCTTTCTTT.